Listed below are T cell receptor beta chains from one sample, sequenced in a study of cytomegalovirus exposure and HLA in healthy donors. Generated by immunoSEQ multiplex PCR, the TCRdb table keeps only in-frame clones and is missing some. The repertoire includes 65,000 to 85,000 clones, 65% to 70% of them detected once, and approximately 15% sits in the top ten. Material: PBMCs. These receptors all come from a male donor in good health and CMV-seropositive. The CDR3 runs from the conserved cysteine through the conserved F or W. A D gene is named only where the DNA matches it firmly. Clone size, where shown, is once, few, many, or a class for clones that have expanded.

>TRBJ2-3|-|-|16|TRBV27
CASSLSGPGATDTQYF
TGTGCCAGCAGCTTGTCTGGGCCTGGGGCCACAGATACGCAGTATTTT
>TRBJ1-1|TRBD1|once|14|TRBV30
CAWSKPDRDAEAFF
TGTGCCTGGAGTAAACCGGACAGGGACGCTGAAGCTTTCTTT
>TRBJ2-3|-|-|14|TRBV12-5
CASGLSGSTDTQYF
TGTGCTAGTGGTTTGAGCGGGAGCACAGATACGCAGTATTTT
>TRBJ2-7|-|-|14|TRBV5-1
CASSQDRPSYEQYF
TGCGCCAGCAGCCAGGACAGACCCTCCTACGAGCAGTACTTC
>TRBJ2-7|TRBD2|-|15|TRBV6-1
CASSIGGYSSYEQYF
TGTGCCAGCAGTATCGGGGGGTATAGCTCCTACGAGCAGTACTTC
>TRBJ2-7|-|-|13|TRBV6-1
CASSVSPTYEQYF
TGTGCCAGCAGTGTTTCGCCTACCTACGAGCAGTACTTC
>TRBJ1-4|-|-|14|TRBV9
CASSVAPSSEKLFF
TGTGCCAGCAGCGTAGCCCCGTCCAGTGAAAAACTGTTTTTT
>TRBJ2-2|-|-|13|TRBV30
CAWRVQLTGELFF
TGTGCCTGGAGAGTACAGCTCACCGGGGAGCTGTTTTTT
>TRBJ1-5|TRBD1|-|15|TRBV19
CASSKEGQGGQPQHF
TGTGCCAGTAGTAAGGAAGGACAGGGGGGTCAGCCCCAGCATTTT
>TRBJ1-2|TRBD1|-|13|TRBV9
CASSVRTGGGYTF
TGTGCCAGCAGCGTAAGGACAGGTGGTGGCTACACCTTC
>TRBJ1-3|-|-|14|TRBV4-3
CASSQVQIGNTIYF
TGCGCCAGCAGCCAAGTCCAGATAGGAAACACCATATATTTT
>TRBJ2-5|TRBD2|-|15|TRBV4-2
CASSQEREGGETQYF
TGTGCCAGCAGCCAAGAGCGGGAGGGCGGAGAGACCCAGTACTTC
>TRBJ2-7|TRBD1|-|14|TRBV9
CASSVGAGGYEQYF
TGTGCCAGCAGCGTAGGAGCAGGGGGCTACGAGCAGTACTTC
>TRBJ2-3|TRBD2|-|15|TRBV6-5
CASSYTSGSSDTQYF
TGTGCCAGCAGTTACACTAGCGGGAGTTCAGATACGCAGTATTTT
>TRBJ2-5|TRBD1|few|16|TRBV9
CASSVQGEQGWETQYF
TGTGCCAGCAGCGTTCAGGGGGAGCAAGGGTGGGAGACCCAGTACTTC
>TRBJ1-5|-|-|17|TRBV21-1
CASSNFPTGGWDQPQHF
TGTGCCAGCAGCAATTTTCCTACAGGGGGTTGGGATCAGCCCCAGCATTTT
>TRBJ1-2|TRBD1|few|16|TRBV10-3
CAISEITVRTGYGYTF
TGTGCCATCAGTGAGATTACTGTGAGGACAGGCTACGGCTACACCTTC
>TRBJ1-1|-|-|15|TRBV4-3
CASSQVVLVPREAFF
TGCGCCAGCAGCCAAGTAGTCCTTGTCCCCCGCGAAGCTTTCTTT
>TRBJ1-2|-|-|14|TRBV14
CASSQRPGGYGYTF
TGTGCCAGCAGCCAACGGCCCGGGGGCTATGGCTACACCTTC
>TRBJ2-7|-|-|14|TRBV5-1
CASSSLPGDYEQYF
TGCGCCAGCAGCTCTCTTCCCGGGGACTACGAGCAGTACTTC
>TRBJ2-7|-|once|13|TRBV28
CATLNRAPYEQYF
TGTGCCACCTTGAACAGGGCCCCCTACGAGCAGTACTTC
>TRBJ1-1|TRBD1|-|14|TRBV5-1
CASSRQGINTEAFF
TGCGCCAGCAGCCGACAGGGCATAAACACTGAAGCTTTCTTT
>TRBJ2-7|-|few|11|TRBV28
CASSLTYEQYF
TGTGCCAGCAGTTTGACTTACGAGCAGTACTTC
>TRBJ2-7|-|-|15|TRBV6-5
CASSYILGSSYEQYF
TGTGCCAGCAGTTACATACTAGGTTCCTCCTACGAGCAGTACTTC
>TRBJ1-3|-|-|14|TRBV28
CASSYGSSGNTIYF
TGTGCCAGCAGTTATGGGAGCTCTGGAAACACCATATATTTT
>TRBJ2-5|TRBD2|-|16|TRBV19
CASSDSGTSGQETQYF
TGTGCCAGTAGTGACTCCGGGACTAGCGGACAAGAGACCCAGTACTTC
>TRBJ1-2|-|-|12|TRBV6-1
CASTQWQGGYTF
TGTGCCAGCACCCAGTGGCAGGGCGGCTACACCTTC
>TRBJ1-1|TRBD1|-|15|TRBV6-1
CASSDRGFLNTEAFF
TGTGCCAGCAGCGACAGGGGGTTTTTGAACACTGAAGCTTTCTTT
>TRBJ1-5|-|-|16|TRBV7-2
CASSLGAVYSNQPQHF
TGTGCCAGCAGCTTAGGTGCGGTTTATAGCAATCAGCCCCAGCATTTT